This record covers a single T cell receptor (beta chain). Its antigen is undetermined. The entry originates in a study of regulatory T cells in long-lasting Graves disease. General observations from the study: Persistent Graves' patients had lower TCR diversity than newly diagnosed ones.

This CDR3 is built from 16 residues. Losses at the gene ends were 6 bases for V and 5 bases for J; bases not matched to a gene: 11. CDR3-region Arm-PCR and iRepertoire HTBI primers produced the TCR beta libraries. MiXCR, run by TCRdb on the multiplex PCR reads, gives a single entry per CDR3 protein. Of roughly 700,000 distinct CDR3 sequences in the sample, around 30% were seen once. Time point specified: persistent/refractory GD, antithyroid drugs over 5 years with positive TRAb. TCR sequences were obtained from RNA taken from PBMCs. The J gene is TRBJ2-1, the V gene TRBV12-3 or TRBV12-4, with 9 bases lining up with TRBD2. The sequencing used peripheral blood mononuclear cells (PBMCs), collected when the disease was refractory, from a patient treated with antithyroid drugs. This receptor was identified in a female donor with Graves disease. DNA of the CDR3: TGTGCCAGCAGCTTCTTTAGCGGGGGTGTCGACAATGAGCAGTTCTTC. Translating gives CASSFFSGGVDNEQFF.